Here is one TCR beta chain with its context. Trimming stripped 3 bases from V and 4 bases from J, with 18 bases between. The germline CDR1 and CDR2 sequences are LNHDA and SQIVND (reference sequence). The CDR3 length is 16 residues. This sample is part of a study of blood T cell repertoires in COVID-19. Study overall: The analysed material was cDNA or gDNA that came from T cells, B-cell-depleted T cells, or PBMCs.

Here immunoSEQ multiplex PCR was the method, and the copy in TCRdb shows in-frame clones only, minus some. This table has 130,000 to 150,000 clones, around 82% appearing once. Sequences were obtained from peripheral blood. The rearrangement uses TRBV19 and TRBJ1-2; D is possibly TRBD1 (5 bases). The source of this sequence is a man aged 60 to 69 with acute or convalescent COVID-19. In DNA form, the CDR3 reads TGTGCCAGTAGTATTTCGGTCCAACGACAGCTCTATGGCTACACCTTC. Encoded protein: CASSISVQRQLYGYTF.